One T cell receptor (beta chain) is described in this entry. The antigen remains unidentified. The sequenced template was cDNA made from the entire isolated RNA. Using immunoSEQ multiplex PCR, the repertoire was profiled, and TCRdb retains in-frame clones only, with some absent. The data contain under 300,000 clones, around 13% of them singletons. Donors underwent one heparinised blood draw, 100 to 150 mL on average. Every sorted population was more than 98% pure. The sample is drawn from a study of beta chain features in type 1 diabetes. About the research overall: The number of sorted cells examined across all samples was approximately 100 million. Broader study findings: Patients with type 1 diabetes carried fewer insertions and had more deletions at their VDJ junctions. In every one of the four CD4+ subsets, TCRB CDR3s were moderately but significantly shorter in Type 1 diabetes patients.

The CDR3 runs 15 residues. J gave up 6 bases and V 0 bases, and 4 bases lay outside the gene matches. Germline V gene lookup returns CDR1 SGHTS and CDR2 YDEGEE. The receptor comes from a man aged 30 to 45 with type 1 diabetes. The material sequenced was naive CD4+ T cells from blood. The chain uses TRBV5-8 and TRBJ2-1; 9 bases match TRBD1. The CDR3 DNA is TGTGCCAGCAGCTTGGGGACAGGGGCTACCAATGAGCAGTTCTTC. This gives the protein CASSLGTGATNEQFF.